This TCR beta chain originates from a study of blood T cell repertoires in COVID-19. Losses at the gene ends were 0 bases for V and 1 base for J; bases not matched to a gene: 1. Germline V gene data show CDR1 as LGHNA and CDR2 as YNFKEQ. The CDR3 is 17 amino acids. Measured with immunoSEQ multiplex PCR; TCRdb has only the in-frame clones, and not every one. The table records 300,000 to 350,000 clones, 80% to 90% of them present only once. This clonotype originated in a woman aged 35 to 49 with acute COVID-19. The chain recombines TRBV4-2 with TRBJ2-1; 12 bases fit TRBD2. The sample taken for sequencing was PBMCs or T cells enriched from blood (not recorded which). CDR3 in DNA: TGTGCCAGCAGCCAAGATCTAGCGGGGGGGTCCTACAATGAGCAGTTCTTC. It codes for CASSQDLAGGSYNEQFF.